These 23 T cell receptor beta chains were sequenced from one sample in a study of control samples from healthy donors and cancer patients. TCRdb's copy holds only in-frame clones and misses some; the assay was immunoSEQ multiplex PCR. The table lists about 180,000 clones, just over 90% of them singletons, with 1.4% in the top ten. Sequencing was carried out using blood. The receptors shown here come from a man aged 25 to 40 in good health.

V usage is TRBV7-9 and J usage is TRBJ1-2; 8 positions match TRBD1. V was clipped by 1 base and J by 6 bases; unmatched bases: 4. Germline V CDR1 and CDR2: SEHNR, FQNEAQ (reference sequence). The CDR3 runs to 14 residues. CDR3 protein: CASSLGRGRDGYTF. CDR3 DNA: TGTGCCAGCAGCTTAGGCAGGGGGCGAGATGGCTACACCTTC.

This clone was seen repeatedly, ten times or more. The chain is built from TRBV4-2 and TRBJ2-1; TRBD2 matches at 15 bases. This CDR3 region has 17 residues. Looked up from germline, CDR1 is LGHNA and CDR2 is YNFKEQ. Trimming removed 0 bases from V and 6 bases from J; junction bases left unmatched: 3. CDR3 nucleotides: TGTGCCAGCAGCCAAGATGGACTAGCGGGGGGGCCCAATGAGCAGTTCTTC. The encoded protein is CASSQDGLAGGPNEQFF.

This chain joins TRBV30 and TRBJ1-1; 9 bases line up with TRBD1. With 4 bases clipped from V and 7 bases from J, the junction kept 13 bases outside the gene matches. This CDR3 has 15 residues. Germline V CDR1 and CDR2: GTSNPN, SVGIG (reference sequence). The CDR3, as DNA: TGTGCCTGGAACCCCCAGGCTACAGGGGGCTTTGAAGCTTTCTTT. It is translated as CAWNPQATGGFEAFF.

The J gene is TRBJ1-2, the V gene TRBV28; TRBD1 matches 10 bases. With 8 bases clipped from V and 0 bases from J, the junction kept 6 bases outside the gene matches. Per the germline V gene, CDR1 is MDHEN and CDR2 is SYDVKM. This CDR3 has 15 amino acids. CDR3 sequence reads: CASRDRGLPNYGYTF. As DNA, the CDR3 is TGTGCCAGCCGGGACAGGGGCCTTCCTAACTATGGCTACACCTTC.

V is TRBV2 and J is TRBJ1-1; D not certain. The germline CDR1 and CDR2 sequences are SNHLY and FYNNEI. The CDR3 length is 14 residues. The V and J ends lost 6 bases and 2 bases respectively, with 13 bases between them. The CDR3, as DNA: TGTGCCAGCAGCAGCCTCGGGAGTAACACTGAAGCTTTCTTT. Protein: CASSSLGSNTEAFF.

This clone has more than one count but fewer than ten. This chain connects TRBV18 to TRBJ1-6, with TRBD1 as a possible D gene (5 bases). Trimming cost V 0 bases and J 7 bases, with 10 bases left between them. The CDR3 runs 15 residues. From germline, CDR1 is KGHSH and CDR2 LQKENI. CDR3 region: CASSPPQGSNSPLHF. DNA of the CDR3: TGTGCCAGCTCACCACCTCAGGGAAGCAATTCACCCCTCCACTTT.

This chain uses TRBV6-5 with TRBJ2-7, with a weak D call TRBD1 (5 bases). The CDR3 extends over 13 amino acids. The V end lost 2 bases, the J end lost 3 bases, and 8 bases lay between the germline ends. The germline V gene has CDR1 MNHEY and CDR2 SVGAGI. The CDR3 DNA sequence: TGTGCCAGCAGTTACAGGGGAAGCTACGAGCAGTACTTC. Protein product: CASSYRGSYEQYF.

This chain connects TRBV9 to TRBJ2-3, with 7 positions matching TRBD2. This CDR3 has 13 residues. Germline V lookup: CDR1 SGDLS, CDR2 YYNGEE. V lost 3 bases, J lost 6 bases, and 4 bases stayed unmatched. The DNA of the CDR3 is TGTGCCAGCAGCGGGGCGGGGGACGATACGCAGTATTTT. Amino acid sequence: CASSGAGDDTQYF.

This clone was detected only once. The V and J genes are TRBV5-1 and TRBJ1-3; unclear D gene. The V end lost 0 bases, the J end lost 2 bases, and 9 bases lay between the germline ends. Germline CDR1 is SGHRS and CDR2 is YFSETQ. This CDR3 comprises 15 residues. The CDR3 is CASSLGQNAGNTIYF. In DNA, the CDR3 is TGCGCCAGCAGCTTGGGGCAGAACGCTGGAAACACCATATATTTT.

The V gene is TRBV18, the J gene TRBJ1-1, with 8 bases fitting TRBD1. Losses at the gene ends were 3 bases for V and 1 base for J; bases not matched to a gene: 7. This CDR3 comprises 16 residues. Germline CDR1 and CDR2: KGHSH and LQKENI. CDR3 sequence (DNA): TGTGCCAGCTCACCTAAGGACAGGGCAAGGAACACTGAAGCTTTCTTT. This sequence encodes CASSPKDRARNTEAFF.

The chain combines TRBV6-2 or TRBV6-3 with TRBJ2-2; TRBD2 is a possible D gene (7 bases). Between the trimmed V and J ends, which lost 0 bases and 2 bases, there was a span of 10 bases. The CDR3 consists of 16 residues. In germline, CDR1 is MNHEY, CDR2 SVGEGT. The CDR3 region is CASSYSGGRNTGELFF. Written as DNA, the CDR3 is TGTGCCAGCAGTTACTCGGGGGGGCGAAACACCGGGGAGCTGTTTTTT.

This chain uses TRBV6-5 with TRBJ1-5; weak D call: TRBD1 (5 bases). This CDR3 is built from 15 residues. From germline, CDR1 is MNHEY and CDR2 SVGAGI. Trimming took 6 bases from V and 2 from J, leaving 14 bases between them. The chain's CDR3 is CASRPLGGGNQPQHF. The CDR3 nucleotides are TGTGCCAGCAGGCCCCTTGGGGGGGGCAATCAGCCCCAGCATTTT.

The rearrangement links TRBV5-6 to TRBJ2-5; TRBD1 matches at 8 bases. The V gene's germline CDR1 is SGHDT and CDR2 YYEEEE. The length of the CDR3 is 15 residues. The V and J ends lost 1 base and 5 bases, in that order; junction bases with no gene match: 7. CDR3 amino acids: CASSLTDRGLETQYF. DNA for the CDR3: TGTGCCAGCAGCTTGACCGACAGGGGATTGGAGACCCAGTACTTC.

The chain is built from TRBV15 and TRBJ1-5; 11 bases align to TRBD1. CDR3 length equals 15 residues. Germline lookup yields CDR1 LNHNV and CDR2 YYDKDF (reference sequence). Losses at the gene ends were 8 bases for V and 7 bases for J; bases not matched to a gene: 10. The CDR3 spells CATGAGTGGVQPQHF. The CDR3 bases are TGTGCCACCGGAGCCGGGACAGGGGGGGTACAGCCCCAGCATTTT.

Note on this clone: The sample contains more than one DNA sequence encoding this CDR3. This chain links TRBV18 with TRBJ1-2, with TRBD1 identical over 7 bases. V lost 3 bases and J lost 2; bases outside the gene matches: 0. Germline V gene lookup returns CDR1 KGHSH and CDR2 LQKENI. CDR3 size: 13 residues. CDR3 in DNA: TGTGCCAGCTCACCGGACAGGAACTATGGCTACACCTTC. This gives the protein CASSPDRNYGYTF.

This chain connects TRBV27 to TRBJ2-3, with TRBD1 matching over 11 bases. The CDR3 loop spans 16 amino acids. V gave up 3 bases and J gave up 3 bases; unmatched junction bases: 5. Germline CDR1 and CDR2: MNHEY and SMNVEV (reference sequence). The DNA for the CDR3 is TGTGCCAGCAGTTTTAGGGACAGGGGGGTGACAGATACGCAGTATTTT. It encodes CASSFRDRGVTDTQYF.

This chain joins TRBV6-6 and TRBJ2-4, with a possible D match to TRBD2 (6 bases). CDR1 is MNHNY and CDR2 is SVGAGI in the germline V gene (reference sequence). Trimming stripped 5 bases from V and 0 bases from J, with 20 bases between. The CDR3 consists of 18 residues. The chain's CDR3 is CASSPSEGGSLAKNIQYF. Here the CDR3 DNA reads TGTGCCAGCAGTCCCTCGGAGGGCGGCAGTTTAGCCAAAAACATTCAGTACTTC.

The chain employs TRBV5-6 and TRBJ1-5; D unclear. CDR1 SGHDT and CDR2 YYEEEE come from the germline V gene. Trimming removed 3 bases at V and 3 bases at J, with 13 bases between. The CDR3 is made up of 15 amino acids. Here the CDR3 reads CASSWGGGNNQPQHF. The CDR3 DNA reads as TGTGCCAGCAGCTGGGGAGGTGGTAACAATCAGCCCCAGCATTTT.

This clone was detected ten times or more. The J gene is TRBJ1-1, the V gene TRBV6-1, with a weak D call TRBD1 (5 bases). Trimming took off 1 base at V and 4 bases at J, with 13 bases between the two ends. Germline-derived CDR1 and CDR2 are MNHNS and SASEGT. The CDR3 is made up of 15 amino acids. The CDR3 loop is CASSEVRGVSTEAFF. The CDR3, as DNA: TGTGCCAGCAGTGAAGTAAGAGGGGTAAGCACTGAAGCTTTCTTT.

The gene calls are TRBV9 and TRBJ1-2; the D gene is possibly TRBD1 (5 bases). Germline CDR1 is SGDLS and CDR2 is YYNGEE. The V gene lost 0 bases and the J gene lost 3 bases, with 9 bases spanning the gap. The CDR3 loop spans 14 amino acids. The CDR3, as DNA: TGTGCCAGCAGCGTAGATCAGGGAGACTATGGCTACACCTTC. It encodes CASSVDQGDYGYTF.

This clone was recorded only once. The gene calls are TRBV27 and TRBJ2-3; 12 bases match TRBD2. Germline loops: CDR1 MNHEY, CDR2 SMNVEV (reference sequence). The CDR3 is 17 amino acids. V shed 3 bases and J 4 bases; nucleotides not matched to a gene: 8. The CDR3, as DNA: TGTGCCAGCAGTTTCAAGCTAGCGGGGGGGCCCTCAGATACGCAGTATTTT. Translated: CASSFKLAGGPSDTQYF.

The sample holds a few counts of this clone. The chain carries TRBV6-5 and TRBJ2-6; D may match TRBD1 or TRBD2 (5 bases each). The CDR3 runs 15 residues. Germline values: CDR1 MNHEY, CDR2 SVGAGI. With 0 bases removed from V and 2 bases from J, the gap between germline ends came to 5 bases. The CDR3 bases are TGTGCCAGCAGTTACTCGGGGGCTGGGGCCAACGTCCTGACTTTC. It yields the protein CASSYSGAGANVLTF.

The V and J genes are TRBV10-3 and TRBJ1-6, with D perhaps matching TRBD1 (6 bases). The CDR3 loop spans 15 amino acids. Trimming left V 6 bases short and J 8 bases short, with 17 bases between. CDR1 ENHRY and CDR2 SYGVKD come from the germline V gene. CDR3 sequence (DNA): TGTGCCATCAGGCAGGGGCAGATTCTCGATTCACCCCTCCACTTT. Encoded protein: CAIRQGQILDSPLHF.